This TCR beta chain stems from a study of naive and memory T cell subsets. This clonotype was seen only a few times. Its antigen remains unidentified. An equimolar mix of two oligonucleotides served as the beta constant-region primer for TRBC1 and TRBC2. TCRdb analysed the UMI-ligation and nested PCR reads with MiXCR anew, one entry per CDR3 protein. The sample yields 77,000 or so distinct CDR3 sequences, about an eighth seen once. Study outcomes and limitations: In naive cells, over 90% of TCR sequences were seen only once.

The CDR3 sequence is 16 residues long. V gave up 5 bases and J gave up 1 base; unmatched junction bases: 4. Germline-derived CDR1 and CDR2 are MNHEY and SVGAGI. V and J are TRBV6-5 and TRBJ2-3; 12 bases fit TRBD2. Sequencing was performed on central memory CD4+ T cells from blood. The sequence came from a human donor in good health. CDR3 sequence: CASSLRTSGGTDTQYF. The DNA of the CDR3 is TGTGCCAGCAGTCTCCGGACTAGCGGGGGCACAGATACGCAGTATTTT.